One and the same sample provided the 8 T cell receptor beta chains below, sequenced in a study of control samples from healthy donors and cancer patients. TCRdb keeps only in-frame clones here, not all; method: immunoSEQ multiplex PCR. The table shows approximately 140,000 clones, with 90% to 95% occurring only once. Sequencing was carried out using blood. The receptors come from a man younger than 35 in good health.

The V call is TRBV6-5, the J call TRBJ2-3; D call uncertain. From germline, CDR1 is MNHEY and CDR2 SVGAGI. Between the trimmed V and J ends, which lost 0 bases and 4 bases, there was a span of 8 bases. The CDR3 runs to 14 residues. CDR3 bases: TGTGCCAGCAGTTACTCGCTCAGTCCAGATACGCAGTATTTT. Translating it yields CASSYSLSPDTQYF.

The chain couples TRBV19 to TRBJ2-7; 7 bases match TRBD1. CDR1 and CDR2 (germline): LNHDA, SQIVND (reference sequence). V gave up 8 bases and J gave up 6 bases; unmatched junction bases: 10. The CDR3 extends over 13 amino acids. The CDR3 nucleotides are TGTGCCAGTGAGGATTTCTCAGGGGGCGAGCAGTACTTC. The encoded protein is CASEDFSGGEQYF.

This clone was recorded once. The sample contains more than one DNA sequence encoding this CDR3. The CDR3 region has the DNA TGCGCCAGCAGCTTGGCTGGGGTTGGCACAGATACGCAGTATTTT. It encodes CASSLAGVGTDTQYF. The chain joins TRBV5-1 to TRBJ2-3; D remains ambiguous. CDR1 and CDR2 (germline): SGHRS, YFSETQ. The CDR3 runs to 15 residues. Trimming cost V 0 bases and J 1 base, with 9 bases left between them.

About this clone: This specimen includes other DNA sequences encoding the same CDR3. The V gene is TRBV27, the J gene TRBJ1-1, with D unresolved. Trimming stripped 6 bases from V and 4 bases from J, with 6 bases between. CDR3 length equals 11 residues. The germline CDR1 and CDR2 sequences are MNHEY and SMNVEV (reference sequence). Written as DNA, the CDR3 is TGTGCCAGCAGCTGGGGCACTGAAGCTTTCTTT. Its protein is CASSWGTEAFF.

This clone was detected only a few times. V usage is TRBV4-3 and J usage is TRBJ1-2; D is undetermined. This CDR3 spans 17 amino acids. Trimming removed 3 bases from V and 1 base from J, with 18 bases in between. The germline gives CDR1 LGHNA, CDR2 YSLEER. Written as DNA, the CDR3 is TGCGCCAGCAGCCAGACCACTCAGACTATCCTTAACTATGGCTACACCTTC. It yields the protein CASSQTTQTILNYGYTF.

CDR3 protein: CASSSGPTYEQYF. The CDR3 region has the DNA TGTGCCAGCAGCTCCGGGCCAACCTACGAGCAGTACTTC. J is TRBJ2-7 and V is TRBV7-8; D unresolved. This CDR3 contains 13 residues. Trimming took 4 bases from V and 2 from J, leaving 9 bases between them. Germline assignment: CDR1 SGHVS and CDR2 FQNEAQ.

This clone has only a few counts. CDR3 in amino acids: CATSRDRDRSPFFYSNQPQHF. CDR3 nucleotides: TGTGCCACCAGCAGAGACAGAGACAGGTCGCCCTTCTTTTATAGCAATCAGCCCCAGCATTTT. The V call is TRBV15, the J call TRBJ1-5; the D gene is possibly TRBD1 (6 bases). This CDR3 is built from 21 residues. Germline CDR1 and CDR2: LNHNV and YYDKDF (reference sequence). The V end was cut by 0 bases, the J end by 0 bases, with 24 bases between.

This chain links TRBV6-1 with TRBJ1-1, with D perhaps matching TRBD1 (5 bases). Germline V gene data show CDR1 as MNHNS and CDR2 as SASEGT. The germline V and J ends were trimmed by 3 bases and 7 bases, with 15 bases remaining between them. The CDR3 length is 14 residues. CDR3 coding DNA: TGTGCCAGCAGTGACCCAAGACAGAAAAATGAAGCTTTCTTT. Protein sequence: CASSDPRQKNEAFF.